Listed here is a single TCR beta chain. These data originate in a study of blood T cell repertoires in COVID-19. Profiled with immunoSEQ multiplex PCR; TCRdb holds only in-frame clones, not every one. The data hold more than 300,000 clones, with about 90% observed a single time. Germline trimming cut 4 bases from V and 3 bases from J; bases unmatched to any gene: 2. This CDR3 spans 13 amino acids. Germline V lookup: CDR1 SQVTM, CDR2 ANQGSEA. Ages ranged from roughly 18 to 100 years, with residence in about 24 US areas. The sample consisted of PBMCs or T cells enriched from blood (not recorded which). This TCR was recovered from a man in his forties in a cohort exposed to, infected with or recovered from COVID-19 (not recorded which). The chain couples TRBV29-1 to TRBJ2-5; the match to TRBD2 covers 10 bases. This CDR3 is CSVVGLAEETQYF. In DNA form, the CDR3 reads TGCAGCGTTGTCGGACTAGCGGAAGAGACCCAGTACTTC.